One and the same sample provided the 19 T cell receptor beta chains below, sequenced in a study of T cell responses to AZD1222 COVID-19 vaccine. Clones were read by immunoSEQ multiplex PCR, and TCRdb kept only the in-frame ones, dropping some. The sample carries about 150,000 clones, about 88% recorded once. Sequences were derived from peripheral blood, sampled on day 0 of AZD1222 vaccination. These receptors all come from an adult in good health.

The V and J genes are TRBV9 and TRBJ2-7; unclear D gene. The CDR3 extends over 15 amino acids. Germline V gives CDR1 SGDLS, CDR2 YYNGEE. V was shortened by 2 bases and J by 0 bases, with 12 bases between the two germline ends. Written as DNA, the CDR3 is TGTGCCAGCAGCGTCGACCCCCGTTACTCCTACGAGCAGTACTTC. The encoded protein is CASSVDPRYSYEQYF.

The chain employs TRBV2 and TRBJ1-5, with 7 nucleotides matching TRBD1. V was clipped by 7 bases and J by 3 bases; unmatched bases: 6. The CDR3 length is 14 residues. Germline V gives CDR1 SNHLY, CDR2 FYNNEI. CDR3: CASTSGTVNQPQHF. DNA of the CDR3: TGTGCCAGCACCTCAGGGACAGTCAATCAGCCCCAGCATTTT. The complete variable domain, with remaining parts taken from reference TRBV2 and TRBJ1-5, reads EPEVTQTPSHQVTQMGQEVILRCVPISNHLYFYWYRQILGQKVEFLVSFYNNEISEKSEIFDDQFSVERPDGSNFTLKIRSTKLEDSAMYFCASTSGTVNQPQHFGDGTRLSIL.

The V call is TRBV9, the J call TRBJ1-5; perhaps TRBD1 as D (5 bases). The V gene's germline CDR1 is SGDLS and CDR2 YYNGEE. The germline V and J ends were trimmed by 0 bases and 3 bases, with 10 bases remaining between them. The length of the CDR3 is 15 residues. The chain's CDR3 is CASSVGRQLNQPQHF. As DNA, the CDR3 is TGTGCCAGCAGCGTAGGTCGACAGCTCAATCAGCCCCAGCATTTT.

In DNA form, the CDR3 reads TGTGCCAGCAGTTTAAGCGGGGGGTTGTACGAGCAGTACTTC. As protein: CASSLSGGLYEQYF. The chain couples TRBV27 to TRBJ2-7; the match to TRBD2 covers 9 bases. With V trimmed by 2 bases and J by 4 bases, 3 bases remained unmatched. This CDR3 has 14 residues. CDR1 is MNHEY and CDR2 is SMNVEV in the germline V gene (reference sequence).

V gene TRBV7-2 combines with J gene TRBJ1-1, with a weak D call TRBD1 (6 bases). The CDR3 extends over 18 amino acids. Trimming pared 1 base from V and 3 bases from J, leaving 21 bases between. Germline-derived CDR1 and CDR2 are SGHTA and FQGNSA. CDR3 residues: CASSLVPLLQGRDTEAFF. DNA of the CDR3: TGTGCCAGCAGCTTAGTGCCCTTACTACAGGGACGGGACACTGAAGCTTTCTTT.

This rearrangement joins TRBV5-8 to TRBJ1-1; a possible D gene is TRBD1 (5 bases). There are 16 residues in the CDR3. Germline lookup yields CDR1 SGHTS and CDR2 YDEGEE. Between the trimmed V and J ends, which lost 4 bases and 1 base, there was a span of 17 bases. The DNA for the CDR3 is TGTGCCAGCAGCACCTTTCCGAGAGGGGAGAACACTGAAGCTTTCTTT. Translated: CASSTFPRGENTEAFF.

V usage is TRBV4-3 and J usage is TRBJ2-5, with D hard to call. Deletions cut 5 bases from V and 2 bases from J, with 9 bases between. Germline CDR1 is LGHNA and CDR2 is YSLEER. The CDR3 is 13 amino acids. The CDR3 DNA is TGCGCCAGCAGCGTCGGACCTCAAGAGACCCAGTACTTC. This translates into CASSVGPQETQYF.

The rearrangement uses TRBV4-3 and TRBJ1-2, with D perhaps matching TRBD1 (6 bases). V was pared by 1 base and J by 3 bases, with 9 bases between. The CDR3 spans 14 residues. The germline gives CDR1 LGHNA, CDR2 YSLEER. The CDR3: CASSQAGAYYGYTF. The DNA of the CDR3 is TGCGCCAGCAGCCAAGCGGGGGCGTACTATGGCTACACCTTC.

The chain has TRBV6-6 and TRBJ2-1; the D is unclear. Trimming cost V 6 bases and J 7 bases, with 7 bases left between them. The V gene's germline CDR1 is MNHNY and CDR2 SVGAGI (reference sequence). This CDR3 spans 11 amino acids. The CDR3 loop is CASRTRNEQFF. For the CDR3, the DNA is TGTGCCAGCAGGACAAGGAATGAGCAGTTCTTC.

The J gene is TRBJ1-1, the V gene TRBV9; 7 nucleotides agree with TRBD1. The CDR3 runs to 14 residues. J gave up 7 bases and V 0 bases, and 6 bases lay outside the gene matches. Germline loops: CDR1 SGDLS, CDR2 YYNGEE. The CDR3 DNA follows: TGTGCCAGCAGCGTAGATTTAGGGGGCGGTGAAGCTTTCTTT. Encoded protein: CASSVDLGGGEAFF.

The V gene is TRBV7-9, the J gene TRBJ2-3; 14 bases fit TRBD2. The CDR3 has 19 amino acids. CDR1 SEHNR and CDR2 FQNEAQ come from the germline V gene (reference sequence). J was trimmed by 0 bases and V by 5 bases; bases with no gene match: 10. The CDR3 sequence: CASSPWTSGGSTSTDTQYF. In DNA form, the CDR3 reads TGTGCCAGCAGCCCTTGGACTAGCGGGGGGTCGACTAGCACAGATACGCAGTATTTT.

This chain joins TRBV6-6 and TRBJ2-7; D gene ambiguous. The CDR3 sequence is 15 residues long. Trimming shortened V by 3 bases and J by 5 bases, and 17 bases separated the two germline ends. The V gene's germline CDR1 is MNHNY and CDR2 SVGAGI (reference sequence). CDR3: CASSYQSTNRNEQYF. The CDR3 DNA reads as TGTGCCAGCAGTTATCAATCGACCAATCGGAACGAGCAGTACTTC.

DNA of the CDR3: TGCGCCAGCAGCCCAGGACAGGGGGCTCTACAGGAGGGCTACACCTTC. It specifies CASSPGQGALQEGYTF. This chain joins TRBV5-1 and TRBJ1-2, with 11 bases identical to TRBD1. Germline CDR1 SGHRS, CDR2 YFSETQ. The CDR3 contains 16 residues. Germline trimming cut 4 bases from V and 8 bases from J; bases unmatched to any gene: 13.

The V and J genes are TRBV2 and TRBJ2-3; D is unresolved. V was shortened by 7 bases and J by 1 base, with 12 bases between the two germline ends. Germline V CDR1 and CDR2: SNHLY, FYNNEI. The CDR3 totals 14 residues. CDR3 sequence (DNA): TGTGCCAGCATCCGCCTAACCCGCACAGATACGCAGTATTTT. This codes for CASIRLTRTDTQYF.

The chain is built from TRBV9 and TRBJ2-7; tentatively, D is TRBD2 (6 bases). Trimming left V 3 bases short and J 5 bases short, with 18 bases between. Germline values: CDR1 SGDLS, CDR2 YYNGEE. The CDR3 loop spans 15 amino acids. DNA for the CDR3: TGTGCCAGCAGCGAAACCGGGCTAGCGCCCCACGAGCAGTACTTC. Residues: CASSETGLAPHEQYF.

The chain joins TRBV19 to TRBJ1-1, with 8 bases matching TRBD1. The CDR3 runs to 18 residues. The germline CDR1 and CDR2 sequences are LNHDA and SQIVND (reference sequence). V trimming: 6 bases; J trimming: 5 bases; junction bases outside the gene matches: 20. The CDR3 sequence: CASSTVATGVVDGTEAFF. DNA of the CDR3: TGTGCCAGTAGCACCGTAGCGACAGGGGTCGTCGATGGTACTGAAGCTTTCTTT.

This clone came up once. The gene calls are TRBV4-2 and TRBJ1-3, with D perhaps TRBD1 (6 bases). Germline V gives CDR1 LGHNA, CDR2 YNFKEQ. V lost 0 bases, J lost 2 bases, and 14 bases lay in between. The CDR3 runs to 17 residues. This CDR3 reads CASSQEGWGGPGNTIYF. The CDR3 nucleotides are TGTGCCAGCAGCCAAGAGGGCTGGGGGGGGCCTGGAAACACCATATATTTT.

The chain recombines TRBV11-2 with TRBJ2-5, with a tentative D call TRBD1 (6 bases). The CDR3 spans 16 residues. Germline CDR1 is SGHAT and CDR2 is FQNNGV. V lost 0 bases and J lost 0, with 11 bases in between. The CDR3, as DNA: TGTGCCAGCAGCTTAGATCAGGGGCCGTACCAAGAGACCCAGTACTTC. This translates into CASSLDQGPYQETQYF.

The chain couples TRBV5-1 to TRBJ2-7, with D unresolved. V lost 0 bases, J lost 0 bases, and 10 bases lay in between. CDR1 SGHRS and CDR2 YFSETQ come from the germline V gene. There are 15 residues in the CDR3. In DNA, the CDR3 is TGCGCCAGCAGCTTGGCCTCGCATTACTCCTACGAGCAGTACTTC. This gives the protein CASSLASHYSYEQYF. The full variable domain, its missing parts supplied by reference TRBV5-1 and TRBJ2-7, is KAGVTQTPRYLIKTRGQQVTLSCSPISGHRSVSWYQQTPGQGLQFLFEYFSETQRNKGNFPGRFSGRQFSNSRSEMNVSTLELGDSALYLCASSLASHYSYEQYFGPGTRLTVT.